These 21 T cell receptor beta chains share one sample of origin, sequenced in a study of T cells after yellow fever vaccination. In TCRdb, the 5' RACE reads were re-called with MiXCR into one record per CDR3 protein. This sample has some 560,000 distinct CDR3 sequences, with about a sixth found just once. Material: PBMCs, obtained roughly 5 days after the first yellow fever vaccination. These receptors all come from a man aged 18 to 29 who received the YFV17D yellow fever vaccine.

In this sample, this clonotype turned up a few times. The chain joins TRBV6-2 or TRBV6-3 to TRBJ2-1, with 9 bases identical to TRBD2. V shed 3 bases, J shed 6 bases, and the junction held 6 bases outside the gene matches. Germline lookup yields CDR1 MNHEY and CDR2 SVGEGT. The CDR3 is 15 residues long. CDR3 nucleotide sequence: TGTGCCAGCAGTTATTCGTCTAGCGGGGTCAATGAGCAGTTCTTC. Translation: CASSYSSSGVNEQFF.

This chain links TRBV7-3 with TRBJ2-1; 10 bases line up with TRBD2. Looked up from germline, CDR1 is SGHTA and CDR2 is FQGTGA. Germline trimming cut 2 bases from V and 4 bases from J; bases unmatched to any gene: 2. CDR3 length equals 15 residues. CDR3 protein: CASSLFSGGYNEQFF. In DNA form, the CDR3 reads TGTGCCAGCAGCTTATTTAGCGGGGGGTACAATGAGCAGTTCTTC.

The CDR3 loop is CASSEQKMNTEAFF. As DNA, the CDR3 is TGCGCCAGCAGTGAACAAAAGATGAACACTGAAGCTTTCTTT. The V gene is TRBV10-1, the J gene TRBJ1-1; D remains ambiguous. With 3 bases removed from V and 0 bases from J, the gap between germline ends came to 8 bases. This CDR3 has 14 amino acids. Germline-derived CDR1 and CDR2 are WNHNN and SYGVQD (reference sequence).

This clonotype appeared a few times. V usage is TRBV29-1 and J usage is TRBJ1-1; D is ambiguous. The V gene's germline CDR1 is SQVTM and CDR2 ANQGSEA. Trimming left V 6 bases short and J 7 bases short, with 18 bases between. This CDR3 comprises 13 residues. Here the CDR3 DNA reads TGCAGCGTCAAGGGTACGGTAACATATGAAGCTTTCTTT. Protein sequence: CSVKGTVTYEAFF.

Only a few counts were recorded for this clonotype. The V and J genes are TRBV18 and TRBJ2-7; 10 bases match TRBD2. Trimming removed 0 bases from V and 3 bases from J; junction bases left unmatched: 2. CDR3 length: 15 amino acids. Germline CDR1 reads KGHSH; CDR2 reads LQKENI. CDR3 sequence (DNA): TGTGCCAGCTCACCACCGGCTAGCGGGGGCTACGAGCAGTACTTC. Encoded protein: CASSPPASGGYEQYF.

The sample holds a few counts of this clonotype. Relative to the germline gene, one junction end is altered; a read error may explain this. The chain is built from TRBV11-2 and TRBJ2-3; D is perhaps TRBD2 (5 bases). Per germline, CDR1 SGHAT and CDR2 FQNNGV. This CDR3 region has 13 residues. The CDR3 DNA sequence: TGTGCCAGCGGCTTGAGGGTGGCAGATACGCAGTATTTT. It encodes CASGLRVADTQYF.

The chain joins TRBV29-1 to TRBJ2-5, with TRBD2 matching over 9 bases. The germline V gene encodes CDR1 SQVTM and CDR2 ANQGSEA. CDR3 length: 13 amino acids. J was trimmed by 3 bases and V by 7 bases; bases with no gene match: 6. The CDR3 DNA reads as TGCAGCGGGGGGTCTAGCGGGGAAGAGACCCAGTACTTC. Residues: CSGGSSGEETQYF.

This clonotype was recorded many times. J is TRBJ2-1 and V is TRBV25-1, with D perhaps matching TRBD2 (6 bases). The CDR3 spans 14 residues. CDR1 and CDR2 from the germline V gene are MGHDK and SYGVNS. The V end lost 9 bases, the J end lost 0 bases, and 12 bases lay between the germline ends. CDR3 in amino acids: CASGEDNSYNEQFF. The DNA for the CDR3 is TGTGCCAGTGGGGAGGACAACTCCTACAATGAGCAGTTCTTC.

This clonotype has more than one count but fewer than ten. The chain couples TRBV7-9 to TRBJ1-5, with D tentatively TRBD1 (5 bases). CDR1 and CDR2 from the germline V gene are SEHNR and FQNEAQ (reference sequence). Trimming took off 1 base at V and 6 bases at J, with 10 bases between the two ends. The length of the CDR3 is 14 residues. CDR3: CASSLGVGVQPQHF. The CDR3 DNA reads as TGTGCCAGCAGCTTAGGAGTGGGGGTTCAGCCCCAGCATTTT.

The gene calls are TRBV20-1 and TRBJ2-3; 10 bases fit TRBD2. CDR3 size: 15 residues. Trimming at V came to 2 bases and at J to 1 base, leaving 3 bases not matched to a gene. CDR1 and CDR2 from the germline V gene are DFQATT and SNEGSKA (reference sequence). This chain's CDR3 is CSARSTSGGTDTQYF. DNA of the CDR3: TGCAGTGCTAGATCAACTAGCGGGGGCACAGATACGCAGTATTTT.

This clonotype was seen a single time. V usage is TRBV20-1 and J usage is TRBJ2-7; TRBD2 might be the D (7 bases). Trimming removed 4 bases from V and 5 bases from J, with 21 bases in between. The germline gives CDR1 DFQATT, CDR2 SNEGSKA (reference sequence). The CDR3 runs 15 residues. CDR3 sequence reads: CSAKRNRGRGNEQYF. CDR3 coding DNA: TGCAGTGCTAAAAGGAATCGGGGGCGGGGGAACGAGCAGTACTTC.

This clonotype was observed at least ten times. This chain joins TRBV5-1 and TRBJ2-3; TRBD1 matches 7 bases. The V gene end was trimmed by 5 bases and the J gene end by 2 bases; junction bases not matched to a gene: 5. The CDR3 consists of 14 residues. Germline assignment: CDR1 SGHRS and CDR2 YFSETQ. CDR3 sequence reads: CASSSQGSTDTQYF. CDR3 bases: TGCGCCAGCAGTTCACAGGGGTCCACAGATACGCAGTATTTT.

The chain uses TRBV7-9 and TRBJ1-6; D unclear. This CDR3 has 14 residues. The germline V and J ends were trimmed by 3 bases and 6 bases, with 9 bases remaining between them. From germline, CDR1 is SEHNR and CDR2 FQNEAQ (reference sequence). CDR3 region: CASSLSYGNSPLHF. CDR3 bases: TGTGCCAGCAGCTTGTCGTATGGTAATTCACCCCTCCACTTT.

J is TRBJ2-7 and V is TRBV4-1; D uncertain. In germline, CDR1 is MGHRA, CDR2 YSYEKL. This CDR3 spans 12 amino acids. Trimming took 4 bases from V and 7 from J, leaving 11 bases between them. As DNA, the CDR3 is TGCGCCAGCAGCCTCTGGGCGTGGGAGCAGTACGTC. It encodes CASSLWAWEQYV.

This clonotype was counted many times. DNA for the CDR3: TGTGCCAGCAGCTTAAACAGGGGCTCTGAAGCTTTCTTT. It codes for CASSLNRGSEAFF. V gene TRBV5-6 combines with J gene TRBJ1-1, with TRBD1 matching 7 bases. Germline V gives CDR1 SGHDT, CDR2 YYEEEE. V shed 2 bases and J 6 bases; nucleotides not matched to a gene: 4. This CDR3 has 13 residues.

The genes are TRBV15 and TRBJ2-1, with 11 nucleotides matching TRBD2. The CDR3 has 15 amino acids. J gave up 9 bases and V 8 bases, and 12 bases lay outside the gene matches. Germline CDR1 LNHNV, CDR2 YYDKDF (reference sequence). The CDR3 here is CATPKPGTSGGEQFF. The CDR3 nucleotides read TGTGCCACCCCCAAACCCGGGACTAGCGGCGGTGAGCAGTTCTTC. The full variable domain, rest sourced from reference TRBV15 and TRBJ2-1, is DAMVIQNPRYQVTQFGKPVTLSCSQTLNHNVMYWYQQKSSQAPKLLFHYYDKDFNNEADTPDNFQSRRPNTSFCFLDIRSPGLGDTAMYLCATPKPGTSGGEQFFGPGTRLTVL.

In this sample, this clonotype turned up a few times. The J gene is TRBJ1-2, the V gene TRBV28, with a possible D match to TRBD1 (5 bases). V lost 7 bases and J lost 0, with 27 bases in between. The CDR3 extends over 19 amino acids. The V gene's germline CDR1 is MDHEN and CDR2 SYDVKM. In DNA, the CDR3 is TGTGCCAGCACTAACCCCCCTGGGGGGTTCATCGGGTCTAACTATGGCTACACCTTC. It yields the protein CASTNPPGGFIGSNYGYTF.

CDR3 region: CASSPPTGRGAFF. The CDR3 DNA follows: TGTGCCAGCAGCCCGCCGACAGGGAGAGGAGCTTTCTTT. The chain has TRBV5-6 and TRBJ1-1, with 7 bases that match TRBD1. V lost 4 bases to trimming and J lost 10 bases; unmatched junction nucleotides: 10. The CDR3 has 13 residues. The germline gives CDR1 SGHDT, CDR2 YYEEEE. The entire variable domain, with the rest obtained from reference TRBV5-6 and TRBJ1-1, is as follows: DAGVTQSPTHLIKTRGQQVTLRCSPKSGHDTVSWYQQALGQGPQFIFQYYEEEERQRGNFPDRFSGHQFPNYSSELNVNALLLGDSALYLCASSPPTGRGAFFGQGTRLTVV.

This clonotype appeared a few times. The genes are TRBV4-1 and TRBJ1-2, with no clear D. In germline, CDR1 is MGHRA, CDR2 YSYEKL. V lost 0 bases and J lost 7, with 18 bases in between. This CDR3 is built from 16 residues. The CDR3 bases are TGCGCCAGCAGCCAAGAACCCGCGGTGTGGGAAAGTGGCTACACCTTC. Its protein is CASSQEPAVWESGYTF.

Ten or more counts support this clonotype. This rearrangement joins TRBV4-1 to TRBJ2-1; D remains unclear. CDR3 length equals 12 residues. Trimming shortened V by 1 base and J by 8 bases, and 6 bases separated the two germline ends. Germline values: CDR1 MGHRA, CDR2 YSYEKL. The CDR3 bases are TGCGCCAGCAGCCAAGGATGGGATGAGCAGTTCTTC. Amino acids: CASSQGWDEQFF.

The chain uses TRBV12-3 or TRBV12-4 and TRBJ1-2; TRBD1 might be the D (5 bases). V lost 5 bases and J lost 5, with 9 bases in between. The CDR3 is 12 amino acids. The chain's CDR3 is CASSPRQYGYTF. The CDR3 DNA is TGTGCCAGCAGTCCGCGACAGTATGGCTACACCTTC.